One sample yielded the 15 T cell receptor beta chains listed below, sequenced in a study of T cell responses to AZD1222 COVID-19 vaccine (dated by TCRdb to about 2021). The sample's time point label, in plain terms: about 28 days (+/-7) after the second vaccine dose. Library preparation was by the immunoSEQ multiplex PCR assay. This immuneACCESS table, as held by TCRdb, lists in-frame sequences with V and J called but not all clones. Of the missing ones, under half trace to an unresolved V gene in checked studies; the others have no known cause. Within this sample are 110,000 to 150,000 clones, with 88% of them counted one time only. Of the sample, 2.5% to 3.5% is held by the ten largest clones. The sequencing here drew on peripheral blood, taken 28 days after the second AZD1222 dose. The source is an adult who received the AZD1222 COVID-19 vaccine.

The rearrangement joins TRBV18 to TRBJ1-2; possible D gene TRBD1, 5 bases. V lost 6 bases and J lost 5, with 19 bases in between. From germline, CDR1 is KGHSH and CDR2 LQKENI. The CDR3 runs to 15 residues. For the CDR3, the DNA is TGTGCCAGCTCCCCGTCCGCCGGGGCCACATATGGCTACACCTTC. Its protein is CASSPSAGATYGYTF.

V usage is TRBV6-6 and J usage is TRBJ1-3; D unresolved. CDR1 and CDR2 (germline): MNHNY, SVGAGI (reference sequence). Trimming removed 2 bases from V and 2 bases from J, with 13 bases in between. CDR3 size: 16 residues. CDR3 DNA sequence: TGTGCCAGCAGTTACGAGGCCCGGAGCCCTGGAAACACCATATATTTT. Amino acids: CASSYEARSPGNTIYF.

This clone showed up just a few times. This chain links TRBV25-1 with TRBJ1-2; TRBD1 might be the D (6 bases). Trimming stripped 5 bases from V and 4 bases from J, with 14 bases between. The CDR3 covers 14 residues. Looked up from germline, CDR1 is MGHDK and CDR2 is SYGVNS. The CDR3 region has the DNA TGTGCCAGCAGTCAGTCGGACAGTTCCTATGGCTACACCTTC. The encoded protein is CASSQSDSSYGYTF.

The V call is TRBV7-3, the J call TRBJ2-1; 11 bases align to TRBD2. From germline, CDR1 is SGHTA and CDR2 FQGTGA. V was clipped by 5 bases and J by 2 bases; unmatched bases: 2. The CDR3 is made up of 15 amino acids. CDR3 in amino acids: CASSQTSGAYNEQFF. The DNA for the CDR3 is TGTGCCAGCAGCCAGACTAGCGGGGCCTACAATGAGCAGTTCTTC.

There are a few counts of this clone. The rearrangement uses TRBV30 and TRBJ2-1; D call uncertain. From germline, CDR1 is GTSNPN and CDR2 SVGIG (reference sequence). The CDR3 covers 12 residues. V was cut by 3 bases and J by 8 bases, with 11 bases left in between. The CDR3 DNA sequence: TGTGCCTGGAGGCCCAGCACCGATGAGCAGTTCTTC. It yields the protein CAWRPSTDEQFF.

The chain employs TRBV3-1 (or the pseudogene TRBV3-2) and TRBJ1-1; 8 positions agree with TRBD1. The CDR3 is 15 amino acids. From germline, CDR1 is LGHDT and CDR2 YNNKEL (reference sequence). V gave up 2 bases and J gave up 1 base; unmatched junction bases: 3. Written as DNA, the CDR3 is TGTGCCAGCAGCCAACGGGACAGGTCGAACACTGAAGCTTTCTTT. Residues: CASSQRDRSNTEAFF.

The chain couples TRBV7-9 to TRBJ2-1; D perhaps matches TRBD1 (5 bases). V was cut by 3 bases and J by 6 bases, with 9 bases left in between. Germline V gives CDR1 SEHNR, CDR2 FQNEAQ (reference sequence). This CDR3 has 13 amino acids. CDR3 nucleotides: TGTGCCAGCAGCTTCGGCAGGGTCAATGAGCAGTTCTTC. Translating it yields CASSFGRVNEQFF.

V usage is TRBV3-1 (or the pseudogene TRBV3-2) and J usage is TRBJ2-7; the D gene is possibly TRBD1 (6 bases). The germline CDR1 and CDR2 sequences are LGHDT and YNNKEL (reference sequence). The V gene lost 4 bases and the J gene lost 3 bases, with 19 bases spanning the gap. The length of the CDR3 is 16 residues. CDR3 sequence (DNA): TGTGCCAGCAGCCCCCCCACAGGGATCAAACTCTACGAGCAGTACTTC. It translates to CASSPPTGIKLYEQYF.

The chain combines TRBV19 with TRBJ1-4, with 7 bases matching TRBD1. This CDR3 is 15 amino acids long. Germline trimming cut 6 bases from V and 6 bases from J; bases unmatched to any gene: 10. Per the germline V gene, CDR1 is LNHDA and CDR2 is SQIVND (reference sequence). The DNA of the CDR3 is TGTGCCAGTAGGCTTAAAGGGGGCGATGATGAAAAACTGTTTTTT. As protein: CASRLKGGDDEKLFF.

This clone appeared once. V usage is TRBV10-3 and J usage is TRBJ1-6, with D maybe TRBD1 (5 bases). Trimming removed 6 bases at V and 8 bases at J, with 14 bases between. In germline, CDR1 is ENHRY, CDR2 SYGVKD. The CDR3 runs to 14 residues. This CDR3 is CAISSGTDHSPLHF. Here the CDR3 DNA reads TGTGCCATCAGCTCCGGGACCGACCATTCACCCCTCCACTTT.

The chain couples TRBV4-2 to TRBJ2-2; 7 bases align to TRBD1. Germline V gives CDR1 LGHNA, CDR2 YNFKEQ. The CDR3 runs to 15 residues. J gave up 1 base and V 5 bases, and 4 bases lay outside the gene matches. For the CDR3, the DNA is TGTGCCAGCAGCTCCGGACAGGTGAACACCGGGGAGCTGTTTTTT. As protein: CASSSGQVNTGELFF.

The chain links TRBV5-1 to TRBJ2-7; TRBD1 matches at 7 bases. CDR1 is SGHRS and CDR2 is YFSETQ in the germline V gene. The CDR3 covers 14 residues. V shed 4 bases and J 6 bases; nucleotides not matched to a gene: 10. The CDR3 here is CASSPRDRNGEQYF. The CDR3 region has the DNA TGCGCCAGCAGCCCCCGGGACAGAAACGGCGAGCAGTACTTC.

This clone was seen only a few times. V is TRBV29-1 and J is TRBJ2-7, with 10 bases lining up with TRBD2. Germline V gene lookup returns CDR1 SQVTM and CDR2 ANQGSEA. With V trimmed by 6 bases and J by 5 bases, 10 bases remained unmatched. The CDR3 extends over 14 amino acids. The CDR3 protein is CSVFGPSGSDEQYF. In DNA, the CDR3 is TGCAGCGTCTTCGGACCTAGCGGGAGCGACGAGCAGTACTTC.

V is TRBV15 and J is TRBJ1-2; D remains unclear. The V end was cut by 2 bases, the J end by 3 bases, with 13 bases between. CDR3 length: 15 amino acids. Looked up from germline, CDR1 is LNHNV and CDR2 is YYDKDF (reference sequence). The CDR3 DNA reads TGTGCCACCAGCAGACCCAACCTCGGTTACTATGGCTACACCTTC. This translates into CATSRPNLGYYGYTF.

The V and J genes are TRBV7-3 and TRBJ2-1; D is undetermined. V was cut by 4 bases and J by 0 bases, with 4 bases left in between. CDR3 size: 13 residues. From germline, CDR1 is SGHTA and CDR2 FQGTGA. The CDR3, as DNA: TGTGCCAGCAGCTCCAACTCCTACAATGAGCAGTTCTTC. This gives the protein CASSSNSYNEQFF.